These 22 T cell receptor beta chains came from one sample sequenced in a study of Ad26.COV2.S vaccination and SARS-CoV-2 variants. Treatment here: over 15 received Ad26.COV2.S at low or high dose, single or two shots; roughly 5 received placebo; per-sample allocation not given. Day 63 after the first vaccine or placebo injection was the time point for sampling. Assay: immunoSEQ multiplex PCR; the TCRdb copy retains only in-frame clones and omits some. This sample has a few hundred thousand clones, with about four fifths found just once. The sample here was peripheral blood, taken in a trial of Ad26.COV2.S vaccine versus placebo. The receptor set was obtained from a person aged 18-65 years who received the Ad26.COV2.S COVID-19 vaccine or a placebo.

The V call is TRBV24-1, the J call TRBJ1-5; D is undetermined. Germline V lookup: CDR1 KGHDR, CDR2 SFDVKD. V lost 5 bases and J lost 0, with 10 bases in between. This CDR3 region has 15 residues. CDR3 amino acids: CATSGPGLSNQPQHF. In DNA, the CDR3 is TGTGCCACCAGTGGCCCGGGCCTTAGCAATCAGCCCCAGCATTTT.

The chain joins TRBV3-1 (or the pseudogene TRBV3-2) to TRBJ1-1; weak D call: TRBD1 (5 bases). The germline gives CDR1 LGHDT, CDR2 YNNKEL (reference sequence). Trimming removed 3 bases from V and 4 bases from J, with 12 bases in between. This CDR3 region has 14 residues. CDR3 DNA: TGTGCCAGCAGCCACCCCAGGGTCAGCACTGAAGCTTTCTTT. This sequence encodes CASSHPRVSTEAFF.

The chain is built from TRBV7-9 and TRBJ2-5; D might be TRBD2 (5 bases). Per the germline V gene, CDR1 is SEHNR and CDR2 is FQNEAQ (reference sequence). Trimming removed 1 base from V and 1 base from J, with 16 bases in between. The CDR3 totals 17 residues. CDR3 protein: CASSLEFLGGAQETQYF. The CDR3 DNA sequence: TGTGCCAGCAGCTTAGAGTTCCTAGGAGGAGCCCAAGAGACCCAGTACTTC. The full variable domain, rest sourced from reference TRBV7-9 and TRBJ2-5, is DTGVSQNPRHKITKRGQNVTFRCDPISEHNRLYWYRQTLGQGPEFLTYFQNEAQLEKSRLLSDRFSAERPKGSFSTLEIQRTEQGDSAMYLCASSLEFLGGAQETQYFGPGTRLLVL.

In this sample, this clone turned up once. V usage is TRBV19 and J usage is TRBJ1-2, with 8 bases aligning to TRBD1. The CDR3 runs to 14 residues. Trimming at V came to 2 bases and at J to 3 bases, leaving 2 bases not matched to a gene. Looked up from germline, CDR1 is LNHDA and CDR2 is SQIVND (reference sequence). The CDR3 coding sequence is TGTGCCAGTAGTATACAGGGGGCGGACTATGGCTACACCTTC. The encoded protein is CASSIQGADYGYTF.

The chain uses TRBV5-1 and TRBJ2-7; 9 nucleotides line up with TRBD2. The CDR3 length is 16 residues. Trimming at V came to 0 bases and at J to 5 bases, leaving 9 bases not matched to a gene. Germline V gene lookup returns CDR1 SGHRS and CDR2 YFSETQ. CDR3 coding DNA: TGCGCCAGCAGCTTGGAGGCTAGCGGGATATATAACGAGCAGTACTTC. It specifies CASSLEASGIYNEQYF.

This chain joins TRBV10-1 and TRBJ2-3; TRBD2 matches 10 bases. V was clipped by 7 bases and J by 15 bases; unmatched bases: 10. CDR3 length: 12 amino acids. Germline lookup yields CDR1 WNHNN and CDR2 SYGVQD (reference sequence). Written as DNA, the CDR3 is TGCGCCAGCATGGCTAGCGGGGGCCCTGAATATTTT. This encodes CASMASGGPEYF.

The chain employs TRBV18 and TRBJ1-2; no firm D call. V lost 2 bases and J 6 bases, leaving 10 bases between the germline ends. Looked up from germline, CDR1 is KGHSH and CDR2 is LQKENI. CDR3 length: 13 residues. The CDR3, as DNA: TGTGCCAGCTCACCAAGGGAAGCGGATGGCTACACCTTC. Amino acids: CASSPREADGYTF.

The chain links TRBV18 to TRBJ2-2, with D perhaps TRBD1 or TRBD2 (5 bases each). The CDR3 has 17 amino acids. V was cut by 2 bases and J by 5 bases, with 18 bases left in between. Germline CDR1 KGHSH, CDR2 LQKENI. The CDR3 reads CASSPFKTGRNTGELFF. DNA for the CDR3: TGTGCCAGCTCACCATTCAAGACGGGACGGAATACCGGGGAGCTGTTTTTT.

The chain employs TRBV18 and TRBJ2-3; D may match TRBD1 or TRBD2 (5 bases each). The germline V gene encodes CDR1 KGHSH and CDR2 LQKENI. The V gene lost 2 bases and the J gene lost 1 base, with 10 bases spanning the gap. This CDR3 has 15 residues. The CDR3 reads CASSPGQGRTDTQYF. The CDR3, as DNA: TGTGCCAGCTCACCAGGTCAGGGACGCACAGATACGCAGTATTTT. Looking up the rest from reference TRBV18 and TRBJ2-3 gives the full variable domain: NAGVMQNPRHLVRRRGQEARLRCSPMKGHSHVYWYRQLPEEGLKFMVYLQKENIIDESGMPKERFSAEFPKEGPSILRIQQVVRGDSAAYFCASSPGQGRTDTQYFGPGTRLTVL.

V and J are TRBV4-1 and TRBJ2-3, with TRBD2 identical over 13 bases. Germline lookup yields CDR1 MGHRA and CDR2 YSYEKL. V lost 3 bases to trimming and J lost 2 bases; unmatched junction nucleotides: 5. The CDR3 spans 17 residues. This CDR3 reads CASSHRTSGGYTDTQYF. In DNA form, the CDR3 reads TGCGCCAGCAGCCACCGGACTAGCGGGGGCTACACAGATACGCAGTATTTT.

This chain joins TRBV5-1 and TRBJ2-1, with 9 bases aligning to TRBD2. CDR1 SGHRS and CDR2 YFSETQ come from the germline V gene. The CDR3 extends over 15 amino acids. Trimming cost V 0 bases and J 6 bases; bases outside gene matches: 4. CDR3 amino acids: CASSLGLADSNEQFF. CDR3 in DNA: TGCGCCAGCAGCTTGGGACTAGCGGACTCCAATGAGCAGTTCTTC.

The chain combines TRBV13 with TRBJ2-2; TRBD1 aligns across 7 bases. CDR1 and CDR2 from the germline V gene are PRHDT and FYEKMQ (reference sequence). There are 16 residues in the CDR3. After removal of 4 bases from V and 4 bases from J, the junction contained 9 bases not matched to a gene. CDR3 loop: CASSSTGDHGTGELFF. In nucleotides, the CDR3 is TGTGCCAGCAGCTCTACAGGGGATCACGGCACCGGGGAGCTGTTTTTT.

CDR3 sequence: CAISDWNEQFF. In nucleotides, the CDR3 is TGTGCCATCAGTGACTGGAATGAGCAGTTCTTC. The J gene is TRBJ2-1, the V gene TRBV10-3; no definite D call. V was cut by 3 bases and J by 7 bases, with 4 bases left in between. Germline CDR1 ENHRY, CDR2 SYGVKD. This CDR3 contains 11 residues.

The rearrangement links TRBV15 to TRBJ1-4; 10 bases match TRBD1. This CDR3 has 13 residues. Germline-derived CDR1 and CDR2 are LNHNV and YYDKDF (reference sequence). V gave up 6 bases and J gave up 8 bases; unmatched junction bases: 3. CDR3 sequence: CATRTGGSEKLFF. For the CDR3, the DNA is TGTGCCACCAGGACAGGGGGCAGCGAAAAACTGTTTTTT.

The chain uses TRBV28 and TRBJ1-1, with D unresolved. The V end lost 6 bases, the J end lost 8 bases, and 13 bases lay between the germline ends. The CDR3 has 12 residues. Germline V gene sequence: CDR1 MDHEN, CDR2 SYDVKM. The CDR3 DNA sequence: TGTGCCAGCAGCTCCCGTGTAGGGGAAGCTTTCTTT. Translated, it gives CASSSRVGEAFF.

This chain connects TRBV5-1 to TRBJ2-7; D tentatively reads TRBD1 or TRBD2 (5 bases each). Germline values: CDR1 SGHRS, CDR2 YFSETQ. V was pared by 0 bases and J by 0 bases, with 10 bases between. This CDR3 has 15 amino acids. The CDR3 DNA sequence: TGCGCCAGCAGCTTGGAGTACGGGACCTCCTACGAGCAGTACTTC. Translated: CASSLEYGTSYEQYF. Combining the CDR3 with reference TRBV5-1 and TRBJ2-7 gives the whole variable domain KAGVTQTPRYLIKTRGQQVTLSCSPISGHRSVSWYQQTPGQGLQFLFEYFSETQRNKGNFPGRFSGRQFSNSRSEMNVSTLELGDSALYLCASSLEYGTSYEQYFGPGTRLTVT.

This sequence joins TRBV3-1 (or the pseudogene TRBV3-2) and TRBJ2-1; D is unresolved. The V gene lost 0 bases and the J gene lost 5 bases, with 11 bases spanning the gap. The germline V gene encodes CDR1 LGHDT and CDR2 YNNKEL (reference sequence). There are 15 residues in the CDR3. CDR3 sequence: CASSQEAVLHNEQFF. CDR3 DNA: TGTGCCAGCAGCCAAGAGGCTGTGCTACACAATGAGCAGTTCTTC.

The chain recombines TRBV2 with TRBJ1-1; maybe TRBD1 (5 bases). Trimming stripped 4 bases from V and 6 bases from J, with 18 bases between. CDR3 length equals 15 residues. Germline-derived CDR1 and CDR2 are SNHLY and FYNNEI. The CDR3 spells CASSAPGTGISEAFF. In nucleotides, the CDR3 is TGTGCCAGCAGTGCCCCAGGGACGGGGATCTCTGAAGCTTTCTTT.

The CDR3 region has the DNA TGTGCCAGCAGCAGGATGGGGCCCCCCTACGAGCAGTACTTC. This encodes CASSRMGPPYEQYF. The chain employs TRBV21-1 and TRBJ2-7; TRBD1, as called in the table, went unchecked against the DNA. TRBV21-1 is a known pseudogene. The CDR3 contains 14 residues.

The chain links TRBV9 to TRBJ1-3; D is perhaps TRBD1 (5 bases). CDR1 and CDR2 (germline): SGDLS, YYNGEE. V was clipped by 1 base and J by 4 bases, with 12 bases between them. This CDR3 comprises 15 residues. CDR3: CASSVRHGTGNTIYF. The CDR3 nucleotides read TGTGCCAGCAGCGTACGGCACGGGACCGGAAACACCATATATTTT.

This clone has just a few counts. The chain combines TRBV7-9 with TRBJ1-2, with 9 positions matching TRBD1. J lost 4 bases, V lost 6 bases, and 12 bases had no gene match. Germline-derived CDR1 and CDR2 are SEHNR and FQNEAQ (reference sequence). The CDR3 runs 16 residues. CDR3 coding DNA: TGTGCCAGCAGTTACGCCGGTGGGACAGGGAGCTATGGCTACACCTTC. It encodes CASSYAGGTGSYGYTF. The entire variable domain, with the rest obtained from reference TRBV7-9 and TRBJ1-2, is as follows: DTGVSQNPRHKITKRGQNVTFRCDPISEHNRLYWYRQTLGQGPEFLTYFQNEAQLEKSRLLSDRFSAERPKGSFSTLEIQRTEQGDSAMYLCASSYAGGTGSYGYTFGSGTRLTVV.

Here the CDR3 DNA reads TGCAGCGTTGTCGAGGTCCATGAGCAGTTCTTC. Its translation: CSVVEVHEQFF. This chain uses TRBV29-1 with TRBJ2-1; D call uncertain. The CDR3 spans 11 residues. In germline, CDR1 is SQVTM, CDR2 ANQGSEA. V lost 4 bases and J 8 bases, leaving 9 bases between the germline ends.